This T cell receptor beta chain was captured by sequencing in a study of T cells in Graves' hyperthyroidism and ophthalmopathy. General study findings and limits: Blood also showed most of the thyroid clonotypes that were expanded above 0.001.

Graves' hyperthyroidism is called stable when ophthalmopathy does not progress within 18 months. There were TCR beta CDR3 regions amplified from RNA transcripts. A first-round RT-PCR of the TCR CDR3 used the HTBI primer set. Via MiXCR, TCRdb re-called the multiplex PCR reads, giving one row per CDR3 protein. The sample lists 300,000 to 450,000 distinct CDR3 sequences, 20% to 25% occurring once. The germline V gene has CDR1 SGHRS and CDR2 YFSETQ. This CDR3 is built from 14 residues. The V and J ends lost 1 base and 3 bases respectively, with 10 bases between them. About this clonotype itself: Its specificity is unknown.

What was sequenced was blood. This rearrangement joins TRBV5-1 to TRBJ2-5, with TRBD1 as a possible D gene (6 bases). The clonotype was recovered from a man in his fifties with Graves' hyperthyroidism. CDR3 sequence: CASSLFGQKETQYF. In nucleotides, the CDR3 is TGCGCCAGCAGCTTGTTCGGACAGAAAGAGACCCAGTACTTC.